The 13 T cell receptor beta chains in this list originate from one sample, sequenced in a study of blood T cell repertoires in COVID-19. Here immunoSEQ multiplex PCR was the method, and the copy in TCRdb shows in-frame clones only, minus some. The sample includes 26,000 or so clones, 87% of them seen just once. Sequenced: peripheral blood. Receptors originate from a human donor in a cohort sampled during active COVID-19. The donor label of this sample is uncertain.

The count of this clone is one. This rearrangement joins TRBV18 to TRBJ2-5; 11 bases align to TRBD2. The CDR3 is 17 amino acids. Germline V gene data show CDR1 as KGHSH and CDR2 as LQKENI. V was pared by 2 bases and J by 2 bases, with 7 bases of the junction left unmatched. The CDR3 bases are TGTGCCAGCTCACCAAGCATCCTAGCGGGGGGACAAGAGACCCAGTACTTC. It translates to CASSPSILAGGQETQYF.

The chain uses TRBV28 and TRBJ1-3, with a possible D match to TRBD1 (6 bases). Trimming cost V 6 bases and J 4 bases, with 16 bases left between them. The germline CDR1 and CDR2 sequences are MDHEN and SYDVKM. The CDR3 contains 15 residues. The CDR3 protein is CASSPLQGRGNTIYF. The CDR3 bases are TGTGCCAGCAGCCCTCTACAGGGTAGGGGAAACACCATATATTTT.

The chain employs TRBV6-5 and TRBJ2-7; D is possibly TRBD1 (5 bases). Germline V gene lookup returns CDR1 MNHEY and CDR2 SVGAGI. Trimming took 2 bases from V and 3 from J, leaving 11 bases between them. CDR3 length: 14 residues. This chain's CDR3 is CASSYRGNYYEQYF. CDR3 coding DNA: TGTGCCAGCAGTTACAGGGGCAACTACTACGAGCAGTACTTC.

The V gene is TRBV7-9, the J gene TRBJ2-3; D not resolved. This CDR3 spans 12 amino acids. Looked up from germline, CDR1 is SEHNR and CDR2 is FQNEAQ (reference sequence). The V end lost 5 bases, the J end lost 5 bases, and 8 bases lay between the germline ends. CDR3 nucleotide sequence: TGTGCCAGCAGCCCCCTCGGAGATACGCAGTATTTT. Its protein product is CASSPLGDTQYF. The full variable domain, completed using reference TRBV7-9 and TRBJ2-3, is DTGVSQNPRHKITKRGQNVTFRCDPISEHNRLYWYRQTLGQGPEFLTYFQNEAQLEKSRLLSDRFSAERPKGSFSTLEIQRTEQGDSAMYLCASSPLGDTQYFGPGTRLTVL.

The V call is TRBV5-6, the J call TRBJ1-5, with D perhaps matching TRBD1 (6 bases). Germline lookup yields CDR1 SGHDT and CDR2 YYEEEE. There are 15 residues in the CDR3. V lost 4 bases to trimming and J lost 1 base, with 12 bases between them. The CDR3 protein is CASSQRGASNQPQHF. CDR3 DNA sequence: TGTGCCAGCAGCCAACGGGGGGCCAGCAATCAGCCCCAGCATTTT.

The rearrangement uses TRBV18 and TRBJ2-4; TRBD2 might be the D (5 bases). In germline, CDR1 is KGHSH, CDR2 LQKENI. The CDR3 loop spans 16 amino acids. Between the trimmed V and J ends, which lost 2 bases and 1 base, there was a span of 12 bases. In nucleotides, the CDR3 is TGTGCCAGCTCACCAATAGGTGGCGGGGCCAAAAACATTCAGTACTTC. Its protein product is CASSPIGGGAKNIQYF.

The chain uses TRBV6-5 and TRBJ1-4; D gene ambiguous. The V gene lost 2 bases and the J gene lost 6 bases, with 13 bases spanning the gap. Germline-derived CDR1 and CDR2 are MNHEY and SVGAGI. CDR3 length equals 15 residues. CDR3 protein: CASSYMRAGDEKLFF. DNA of the CDR3: TGTGCCAGCAGTTACATGAGGGCTGGGGATGAAAAACTGTTTTTT.

The chain is built from TRBV7-2 and TRBJ1-3; possibly TRBD1 for D (6 bases). The CDR3 spans 15 residues. Trimming stripped 3 bases from V and 2 bases from J, with 11 bases between. Germline assignment: CDR1 SGHTA and CDR2 FQGNSA. CDR3 bases: TGTGCCAGCAGCTTGGACAGTTCTACTGGAAACACCATATATTTT. Its protein product is CASSLDSSTGNTIYF.

The chain combines TRBV28 with TRBJ1-5, with 7 bases identical to TRBD1. The CDR3 covers 15 residues. Germline V gives CDR1 MDHEN, CDR2 SYDVKM. V was pared by 8 bases and J by 6 bases, with 13 bases of the junction left unmatched. The CDR3 spells CASFPSTGKGQPQHF. CDR3 nucleotides: TGTGCCAGCTTCCCCTCGACAGGGAAGGGTCAGCCCCAGCATTTT.

The J gene is TRBJ2-3, the V gene TRBV7-9; 10 nucleotides agree with TRBD2. The CDR3 has 16 amino acids. Germline V CDR1 and CDR2: SEHNR, FQNEAQ (reference sequence). The ends lost 4 bases at V and 0 bases at J; junction bases unmatched: 4. DNA for the CDR3: TGTGCCAGCAGCTCCTCTAGCGGGGGAAGCACAGATACGCAGTATTTT. Residues: CASSSSSGGSTDTQYF.

V and J are TRBV18 and TRBJ1-2; 11 bases are shared with TRBD1. The CDR3 extends over 16 amino acids. V lost 4 bases, J lost 8 bases, and 12 bases stayed unmatched. CDR1 is KGHSH, CDR2 LQKENI, per germline. CDR3 protein: CASSLERDRGIYGYTF. CDR3 coding DNA: TGTGCCAGCTCACTAGAACGGGACAGGGGGATATACGGCTACACCTTC. Combining the CDR3 with reference TRBV18 and TRBJ1-2 gives the whole variable domain NAGVMQNPRHLVRRRGQEARLRCSPMKGHSHVYWYRQLPEEGLKFMVYLQKENIIDESGMPKERFSAEFPKEGPSILRIQQVVRGDSAAYFCASSLERDRGIYGYTFGSGTRLTVV.

The chain is built from TRBV5-1 and TRBJ2-3; 10 nucleotides line up with TRBD2. This CDR3 is built from 18 residues. The V segment lost 0 bases and the J segment 2 bases; nucleotides outside the gene matches: 9. In germline, CDR1 is SGHRS, CDR2 YFSETQ. The CDR3 bases are TGCGCCAGCAGCTTGGGCTTAGCGGGGGGCCACTCCACAGATACGCAGTATTTT. Its translation: CASSLGLAGGHSTDTQYF.

In this sample, this clone turned up a few times. This sequence joins TRBV7-9 and TRBJ1-2; D gene uncertain. V was pared by 5 bases and J by 6 bases, with 16 bases between. Germline CDR1 and CDR2: SEHNR and FQNEAQ (reference sequence). CDR3 size: 14 residues. The CDR3 here is CASSPTGSGNGYTF. CDR3 nucleotides: TGTGCCAGCAGCCCAACTGGGTCGGGGAATGGCTACACCTTC.